This TCR beta chain originates from a study of OX40 agonist ivuxolimab in advanced cancers. The protocol was immunoSEQ multiplex PCR, while the TCRdb copy is restricted to in-frame clones and leaves out a portion. The profile covers about 52,000 clones, with over 85% appearing a single time and approximately 23% taken by the ten largest. Study outcomes and limitations: Undetermined was the antigen specificity of the expanded peripheral T cells. The CD4+ and CD8+ T cells in the blood had expanded clonally by week 6 at 0.1 to 3.0 mg/kg.

Notes on this clone: The antigen is unknown.

The sequence derives from an adult with an advanced solid tumor such as melanoma, head and neck, liver or kidney cancer. Specimen: CD4+ or CD8+ T cells sorted from blood, collected in a trial of the OX40 agonist ivuxolimab.

The CDR3 DNA reads TGTGCCAGCAGCATCTCGGGGGTTAGCAATCAGCCCCAGCATTTT. This encodes CASSISGVSNQPQHF. The chain carries TRBV27 and TRBJ1-5; a weak D match, TRBD1 (5 bases). Germline V gene lookup returns CDR1 MNHEY and CDR2 SMNVEV (reference sequence). Trimming took 6 bases from V and 0 from J, leaving 12 bases between them. This CDR3 has 15 amino acids.